This T cell receptor (beta chain) was captured by sequencing in a study of cytomegalovirus exposure and HLA in healthy donors. Study-level points and caveats: It has been reported that TCR beta sequences accurately predicted the HLA-A and HLA-B alleles of most subjects. As a later analysis showed, a missense DCLRE1C variant was linked to trimming of TCR beta V- and J-genes. Most of the TCR beta V segments (in an earlier analysis) were productive either about 87% or about 30% of the time.

As for this clone: Its target is unknown.

The ends lost 3 bases at V and 2 bases at J; junction bases unmatched: 11. Germline CDR1 reads SQVTM; CDR2 reads ANQGSEA. This CDR3 spans 16 amino acids. Primers: 60 Vbeta forward and 13 Jbeta reverse. TCRdb's table, derived via immunoSEQ multiplex PCR, lists solely in-frame clones and lacks some. Of about 200,000 clones detected, about 81% appear once; the ten largest clones hold around 2.7%. Sequenced input: PBMCs. This clonotype was sampled from a woman in her 40s in good health and CMV-seronegative. The chain couples TRBV29-1 to TRBJ1-2, with 8 bases identical to TRBD1. CDR3 in amino acids: CSVDPPGTGDNYGYTF. DNA for the CDR3: TGCAGCGTTGACCCCCCTGGGACAGGCGACAACTATGGCTACACCTTC.